The entry below describes one T cell receptor (beta chain). The CDR3 is 14 amino acids. The ends lost 6 bases at V and 3 bases at J; junction bases unmatched: 4. Documented time point: sample taken at primary tumor resection. In each case, whole RNA from tumor, nontumor lung or frozen PBMC was sequenced unsorted. The data are from a study of spatial heterogeneity in lung cancer. A single record per CDR3 protein comes from TCRdb applying MiXCR to the 5' RACE reads. Of about 60,000 distinct CDR3 sequences listed, around 8.2% are singletons. The material sequenced was PBMCs, taken at surgery. The clonotype originates from a female donor with early-stage non-small cell lung cancer. V usage is TRBV12-3 or TRBV12-4 and J usage is TRBJ1-4, with TRBD1 matching over 7 bases. DNA of the CDR3: TGTGCCAGCAGGAGGGGGCGGGCTAATGAAAAACTGTTTTTT. This codes for CASRRGRANEKLFF.